One TCR beta chain is described in this entry. Its antigen remains unknown. This CDR3 spans 15 amino acids. Per the germline V gene, CDR1 is MNHEY and CDR2 is SVGAGI. V lost 0 bases to trimming and J lost 8 bases, with 13 bases between them. Time point meaning: baseline pretreatment blood. Treatment noted: 15 Gy SBRT to primary tumor, nephrectomy 4 weeks later. This renal cell carcinoma was of the clear cell type. These data come from a study of radiation and T cells in renal cell carcinoma. Study-level results: Top tumor clonotypes rose in blood 2 weeks post-radiation, then contracted.

Measured with immunoSEQ multiplex PCR; TCRdb has only the in-frame clones, and not every one. The sample lists 150,000 or so clones; 88% were seen once. The V and J genes are TRBV6-5 and TRBJ1-4; maybe TRBD1 (6 bases). Source: blood, taken from a patient whose treatment included radiotherapy and nephrectomy. The sequence came from a woman in her sixties or seventies with renal cell carcinoma. The CDR3 sequence is CASSYSRGGYEKLFF. The CDR3 region has the DNA TGTGCCAGCAGTTACTCGAGGGGGGGCTACGAAAAACTGTTTTTT.